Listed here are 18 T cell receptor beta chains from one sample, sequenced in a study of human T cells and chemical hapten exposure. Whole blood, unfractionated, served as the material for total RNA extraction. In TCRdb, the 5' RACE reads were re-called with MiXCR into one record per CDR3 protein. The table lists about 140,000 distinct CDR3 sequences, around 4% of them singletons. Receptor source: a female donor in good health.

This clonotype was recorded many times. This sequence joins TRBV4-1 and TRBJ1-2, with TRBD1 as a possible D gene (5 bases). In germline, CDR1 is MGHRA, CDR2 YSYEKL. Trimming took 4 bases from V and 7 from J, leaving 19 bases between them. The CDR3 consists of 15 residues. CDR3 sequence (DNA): TGCGCCAGCAGCCCCACCCGGGGGGTCTCCTGTGGCTACACCTTC. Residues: CASSPTRGVSCGYTF.

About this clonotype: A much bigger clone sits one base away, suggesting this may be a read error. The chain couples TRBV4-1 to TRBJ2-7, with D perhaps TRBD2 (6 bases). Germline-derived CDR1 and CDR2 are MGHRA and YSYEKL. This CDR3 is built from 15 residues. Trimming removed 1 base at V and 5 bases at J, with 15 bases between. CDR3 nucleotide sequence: TGCGCCAGCAGCCAAGTGAGACTAGGAGTCGACGAGCAGTACTTC. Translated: CASSQVRLGVDEQYF.

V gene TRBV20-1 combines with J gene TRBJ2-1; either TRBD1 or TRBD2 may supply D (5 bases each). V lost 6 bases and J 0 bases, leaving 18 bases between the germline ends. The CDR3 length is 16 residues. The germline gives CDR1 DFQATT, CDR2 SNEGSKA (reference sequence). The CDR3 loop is CSAKRRQRSSYNEQFF. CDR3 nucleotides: TGCAGTGCCAAAAGGCGACAGCGGAGCTCCTACAATGAGCAGTTCTTC.

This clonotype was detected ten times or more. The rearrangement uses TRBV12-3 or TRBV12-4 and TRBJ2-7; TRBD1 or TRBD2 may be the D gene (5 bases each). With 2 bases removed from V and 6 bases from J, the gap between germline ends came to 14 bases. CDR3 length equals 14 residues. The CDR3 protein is CASSLFLGRSEQYF. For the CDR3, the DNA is TGTGCCAGCAGTTTATTTCTGGGACGGAGCGAGCAGTACTTC.

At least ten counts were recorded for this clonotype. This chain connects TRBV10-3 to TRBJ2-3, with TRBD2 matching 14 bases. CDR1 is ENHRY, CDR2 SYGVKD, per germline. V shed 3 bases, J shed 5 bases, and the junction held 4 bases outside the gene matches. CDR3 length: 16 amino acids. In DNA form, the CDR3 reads TGTGCCATCAGTGATCGGACTAGCGGGGGGTTAGATACGCAGTATTTT. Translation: CAISDRTSGGLDTQYF.

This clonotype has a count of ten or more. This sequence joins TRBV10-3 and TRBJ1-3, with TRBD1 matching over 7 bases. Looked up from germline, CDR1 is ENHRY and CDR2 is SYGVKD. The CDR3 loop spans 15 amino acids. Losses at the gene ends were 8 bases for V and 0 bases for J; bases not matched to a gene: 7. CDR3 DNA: TGTGCCATCGGAAAGAGACAGGGCTCTGGAAACACCATATATTTT. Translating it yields CAIGKRQGSGNTIYF.

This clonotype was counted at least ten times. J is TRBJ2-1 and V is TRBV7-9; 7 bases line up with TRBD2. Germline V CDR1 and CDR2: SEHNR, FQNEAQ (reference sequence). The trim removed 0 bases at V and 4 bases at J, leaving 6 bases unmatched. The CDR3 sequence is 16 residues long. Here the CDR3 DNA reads TGTGCCAGCAGCTTAGCTCTAAGCGGGGAGTACAATGAGCAGTTCTTC. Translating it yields CASSLALSGEYNEQFF.

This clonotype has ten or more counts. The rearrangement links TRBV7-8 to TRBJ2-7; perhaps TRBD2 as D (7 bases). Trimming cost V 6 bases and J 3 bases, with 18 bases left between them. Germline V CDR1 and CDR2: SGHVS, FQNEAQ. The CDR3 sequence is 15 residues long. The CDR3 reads CASSSEGGTYYEQYF. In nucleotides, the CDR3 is TGTGCCAGCAGTTCAGAGGGGGGGACTTACTACGAGCAGTACTTC.

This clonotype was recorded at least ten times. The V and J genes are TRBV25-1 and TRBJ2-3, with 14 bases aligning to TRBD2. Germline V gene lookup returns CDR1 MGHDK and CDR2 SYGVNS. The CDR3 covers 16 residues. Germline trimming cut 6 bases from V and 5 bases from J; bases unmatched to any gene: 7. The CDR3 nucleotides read TGTGCCAGCAGCCGCGGACTAGCGGGGGGAAGAGATACGCAGTATTTT. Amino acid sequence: CASSRGLAGGRDTQYF. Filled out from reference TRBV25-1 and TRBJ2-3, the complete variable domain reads EADIYQTPRYLVIGTGKKITLECSQTMGHDKMYWYQQDPGMELHLIHYSYGVNSTEKGDLSSESTVSRIRTEHFPLTLESARPSHTSQYLCASSRGLAGGRDTQYFGPGTRLTVL.

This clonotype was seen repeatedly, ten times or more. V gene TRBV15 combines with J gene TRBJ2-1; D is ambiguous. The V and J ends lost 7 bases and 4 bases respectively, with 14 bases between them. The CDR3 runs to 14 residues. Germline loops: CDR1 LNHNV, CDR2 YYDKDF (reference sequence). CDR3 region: CATTLELGYNEQFF. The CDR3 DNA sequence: TGTGCCACCACACTCGAGTTAGGGTACAATGAGCAGTTCTTC.

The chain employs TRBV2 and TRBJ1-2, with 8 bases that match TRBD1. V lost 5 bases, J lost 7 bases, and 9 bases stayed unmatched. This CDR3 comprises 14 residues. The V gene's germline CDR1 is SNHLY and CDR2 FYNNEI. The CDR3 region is CASSIAQGACGYTF. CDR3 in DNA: TGTGCCAGCAGTATTGCGCAGGGGGCATGTGGCTACACCTTC.

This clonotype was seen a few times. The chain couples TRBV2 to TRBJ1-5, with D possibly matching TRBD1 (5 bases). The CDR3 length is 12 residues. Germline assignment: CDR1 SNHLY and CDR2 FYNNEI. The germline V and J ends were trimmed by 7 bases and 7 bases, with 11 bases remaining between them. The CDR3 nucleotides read TGTGCCAGCACTCAGGGAAGCCAGCCCCAGCATTTT. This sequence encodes CASTQGSQPQHF.

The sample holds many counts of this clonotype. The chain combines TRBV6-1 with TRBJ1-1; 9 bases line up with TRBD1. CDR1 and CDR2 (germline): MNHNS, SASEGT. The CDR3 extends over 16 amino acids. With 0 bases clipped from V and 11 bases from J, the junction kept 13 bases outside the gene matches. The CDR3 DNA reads TGTGCCAGCAGTGAAGCCTTAACAGGGGGCACGGTTTTGGCTTTCTTT. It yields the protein CASSEALTGGTVLAFF.

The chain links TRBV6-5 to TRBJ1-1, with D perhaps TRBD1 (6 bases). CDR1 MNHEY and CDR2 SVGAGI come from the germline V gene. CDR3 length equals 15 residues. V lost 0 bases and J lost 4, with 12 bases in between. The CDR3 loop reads CASSYSGGGGTEAFF. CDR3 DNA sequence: TGTGCCAGCAGTTACTCTGGGGGCGGTGGCACTGAAGCTTTCTTT.

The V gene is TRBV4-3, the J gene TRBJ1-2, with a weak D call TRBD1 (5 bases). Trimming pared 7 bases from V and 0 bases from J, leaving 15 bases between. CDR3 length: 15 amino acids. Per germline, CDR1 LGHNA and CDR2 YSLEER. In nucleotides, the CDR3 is TGCGCCAGCAAAGGGTCGGGGGGAGCTAACTATGGCTACACCTTC. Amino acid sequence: CASKGSGGANYGYTF.

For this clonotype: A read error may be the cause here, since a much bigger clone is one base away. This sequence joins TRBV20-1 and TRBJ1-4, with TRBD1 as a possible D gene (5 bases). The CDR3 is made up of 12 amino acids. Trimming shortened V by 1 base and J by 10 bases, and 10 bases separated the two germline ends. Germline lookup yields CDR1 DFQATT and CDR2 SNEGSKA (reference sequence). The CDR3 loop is CSARGGGGKLFF. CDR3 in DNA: TGCAGTGCTAGAGGGGGGGGTGGAAAACTGTTTTTT.

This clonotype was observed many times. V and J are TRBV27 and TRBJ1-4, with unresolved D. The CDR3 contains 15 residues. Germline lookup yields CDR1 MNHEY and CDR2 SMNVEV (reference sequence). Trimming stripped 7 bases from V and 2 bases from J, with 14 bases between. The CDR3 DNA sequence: TGTGCCAGCACCTGGTCGACTCAGACTAATGAAAAACTGTTTTTT. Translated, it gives CASTWSTQTNEKLFF.

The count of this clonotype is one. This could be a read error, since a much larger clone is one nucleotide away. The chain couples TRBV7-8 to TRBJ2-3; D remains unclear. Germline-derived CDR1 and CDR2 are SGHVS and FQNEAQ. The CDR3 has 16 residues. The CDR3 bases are TGTGCCAGCAGCATCCCCCGGCACCGCGACACAGAGACGCAGTATTTT. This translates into CASSIPRHRDTETQYF.